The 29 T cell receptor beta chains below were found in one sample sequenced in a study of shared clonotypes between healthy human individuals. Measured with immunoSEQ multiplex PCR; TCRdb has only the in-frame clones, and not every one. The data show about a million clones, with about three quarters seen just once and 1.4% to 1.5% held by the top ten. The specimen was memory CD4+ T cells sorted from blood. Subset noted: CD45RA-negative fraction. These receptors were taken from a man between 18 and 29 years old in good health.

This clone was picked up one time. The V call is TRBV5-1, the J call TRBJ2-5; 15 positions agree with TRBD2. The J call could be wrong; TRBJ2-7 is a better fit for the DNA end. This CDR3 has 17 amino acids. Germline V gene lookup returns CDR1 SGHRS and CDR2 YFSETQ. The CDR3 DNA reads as TGCGCCAGCAGGGTTGGACGGACTAGCGGGAGGGAAGTCGAGCAGTACTTC. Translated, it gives CASRVGRTSGREVEQYF.

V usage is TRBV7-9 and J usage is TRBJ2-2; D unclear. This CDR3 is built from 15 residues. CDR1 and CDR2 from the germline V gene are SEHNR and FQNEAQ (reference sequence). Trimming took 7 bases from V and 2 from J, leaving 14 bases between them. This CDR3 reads CASKRLPQNTGELFF. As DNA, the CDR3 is TGTGCCAGCAAGAGACTCCCCCAAAACACCGGGGAGCTGTTTTTT.

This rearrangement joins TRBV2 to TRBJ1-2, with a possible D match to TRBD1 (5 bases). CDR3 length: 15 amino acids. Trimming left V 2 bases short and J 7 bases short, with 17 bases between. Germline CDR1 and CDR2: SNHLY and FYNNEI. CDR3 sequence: CASSESEGRVGGYTF. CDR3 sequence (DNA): TGTGCCAGCAGTGAATCTGAAGGCAGGGTGGGTGGCTACACCTTC.

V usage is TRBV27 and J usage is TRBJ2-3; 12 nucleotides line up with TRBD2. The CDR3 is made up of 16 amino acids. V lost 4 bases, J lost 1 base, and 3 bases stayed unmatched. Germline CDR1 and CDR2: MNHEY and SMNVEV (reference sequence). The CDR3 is CASSWGTSGRTDTQYF. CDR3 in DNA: TGTGCCAGCAGTTGGGGGACTAGCGGGCGCACAGATACGCAGTATTTT.

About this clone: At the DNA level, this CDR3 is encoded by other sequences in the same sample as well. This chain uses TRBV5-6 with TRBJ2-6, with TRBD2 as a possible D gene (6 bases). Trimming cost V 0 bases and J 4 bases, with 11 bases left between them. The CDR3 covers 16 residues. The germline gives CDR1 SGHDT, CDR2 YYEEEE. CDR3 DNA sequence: TGTGCCAGCAGCTTGGCCGGAGGGTCCGGGGCCAACGTCCTGACTTTC. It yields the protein CASSLAGGSGANVLTF.

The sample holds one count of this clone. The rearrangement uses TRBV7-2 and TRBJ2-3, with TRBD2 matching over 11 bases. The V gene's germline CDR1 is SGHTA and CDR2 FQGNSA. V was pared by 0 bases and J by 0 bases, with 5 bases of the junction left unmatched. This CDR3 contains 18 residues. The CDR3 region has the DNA TGTGCCAGCAGCTTAGCGCAAATAGCGGGAGGGAGCACAGATACGCAGTATTTT. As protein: CASSLAQIAGGSTDTQYF. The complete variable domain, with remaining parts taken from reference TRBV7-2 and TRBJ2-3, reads GAGVSQSPSNKVTEKGKDVELRCDPISGHTALYWYRQSLGQGLEFLIYFQGNSAPDKSGLPSDRFSAERTGGSVSTLTIQRTQQEDSAVYLCASSLAQIAGGSTDTQYFGPGTRLTVL.

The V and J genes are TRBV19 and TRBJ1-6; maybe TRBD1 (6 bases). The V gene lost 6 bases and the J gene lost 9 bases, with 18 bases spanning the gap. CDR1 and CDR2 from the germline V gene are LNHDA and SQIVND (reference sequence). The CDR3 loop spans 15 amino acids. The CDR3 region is CASRSGVYLGSPLHF. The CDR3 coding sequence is TGTGCCAGTAGATCAGGGGTTTACCTGGGTTCACCCCTCCACTTT.

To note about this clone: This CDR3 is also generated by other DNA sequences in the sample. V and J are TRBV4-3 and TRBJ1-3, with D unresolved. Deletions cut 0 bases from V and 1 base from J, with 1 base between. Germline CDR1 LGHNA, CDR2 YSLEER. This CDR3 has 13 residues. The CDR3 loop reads CASSQDSGNTIYF. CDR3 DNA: TGCGCCAGCAGCCAAGATTCTGGAAACACCATATATTTT.

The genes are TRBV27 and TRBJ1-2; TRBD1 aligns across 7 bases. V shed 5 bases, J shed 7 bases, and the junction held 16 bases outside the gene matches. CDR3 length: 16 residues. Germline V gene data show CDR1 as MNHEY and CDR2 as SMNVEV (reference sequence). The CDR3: CASSRGALGGVGGYTF. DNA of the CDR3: TGTGCCAGCAGTAGAGGGGCCTTAGGGGGCGTGGGTGGCTACACCTTC.

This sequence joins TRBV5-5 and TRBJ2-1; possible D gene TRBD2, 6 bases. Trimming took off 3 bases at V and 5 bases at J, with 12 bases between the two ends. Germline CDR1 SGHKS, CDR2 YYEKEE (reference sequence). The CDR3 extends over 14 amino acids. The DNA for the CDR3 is TGTGCCAGCAGCTCGTGGACTAAAGACAATGAGCAGTTCTTC. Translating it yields CASSSWTKDNEQFF.

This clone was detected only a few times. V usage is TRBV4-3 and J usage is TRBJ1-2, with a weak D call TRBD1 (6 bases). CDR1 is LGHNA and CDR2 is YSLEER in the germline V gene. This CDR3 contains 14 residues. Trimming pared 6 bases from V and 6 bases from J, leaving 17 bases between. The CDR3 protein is CASSSWQGPDGYTF. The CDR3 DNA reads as TGCGCCAGCAGTTCGTGGCAGGGGCCAGATGGCTACACCTTC.

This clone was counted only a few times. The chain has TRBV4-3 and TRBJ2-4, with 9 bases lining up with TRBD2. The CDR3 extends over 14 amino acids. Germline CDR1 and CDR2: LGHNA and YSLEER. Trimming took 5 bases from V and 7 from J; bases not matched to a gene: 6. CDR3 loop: CASSNSGRGNIQYF. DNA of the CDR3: TGCGCCAGCAGCAATAGCGGGAGAGGGAACATTCAGTACTTC.

In DNA, the CDR3 is TGTGCCAGCAGCGCCCGGGACAGCCTCACCTACGAGCAGTACTTC. Translating gives CASSARDSLTYEQYF. V is TRBV9 and J is TRBJ2-7; 7 bases are a match to TRBD1. This CDR3 contains 15 residues. V gave up 3 bases and J gave up 2 bases; unmatched junction bases: 8. Looked up from germline, CDR1 is SGDLS and CDR2 is YYNGEE.

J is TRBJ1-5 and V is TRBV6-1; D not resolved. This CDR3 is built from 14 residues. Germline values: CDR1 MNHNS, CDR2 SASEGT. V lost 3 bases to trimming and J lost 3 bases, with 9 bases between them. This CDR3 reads CASSDSTVNQPQHF. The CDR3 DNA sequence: TGTGCCAGCAGTGATTCGACGGTCAATCAGCCCCAGCATTTT.

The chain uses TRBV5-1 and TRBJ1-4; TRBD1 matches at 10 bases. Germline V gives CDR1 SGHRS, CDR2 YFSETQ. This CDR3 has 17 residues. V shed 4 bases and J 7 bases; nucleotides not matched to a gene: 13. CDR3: CASSQLTSGQGGEKLFF. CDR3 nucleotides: TGCGCCAGCAGCCAACTAACCTCCGGACAGGGGGGTGAAAAACTGTTTTTT.

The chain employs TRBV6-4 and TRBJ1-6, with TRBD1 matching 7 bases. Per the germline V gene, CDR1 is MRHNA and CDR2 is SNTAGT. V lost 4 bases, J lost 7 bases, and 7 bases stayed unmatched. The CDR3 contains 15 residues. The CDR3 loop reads CASSVDGTANSPLHF. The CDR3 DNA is TGTGCCAGCAGTGTCGATGGGACAGCCAATTCACCCCTCCACTTT.

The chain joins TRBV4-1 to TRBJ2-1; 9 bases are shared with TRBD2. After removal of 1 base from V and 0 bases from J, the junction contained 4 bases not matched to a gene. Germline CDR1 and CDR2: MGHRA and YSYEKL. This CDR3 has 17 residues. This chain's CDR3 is CASSQGLAVLSYNEQFF. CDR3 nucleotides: TGCGCCAGCAGCCAAGGACTAGCGGTTCTCTCCTACAATGAGCAGTTCTTC.

The CDR3 nucleotides are TGTGCCAGCAGCTCGCCCCCGCCGGTGCAGTACGAGCAGTACTTC. Its translation is CASSSPPPVQYEQYF. J is TRBJ2-7 and V is TRBV11-2, with D unclear. Per the germline V gene, CDR1 is SGHAT and CDR2 is FQNNGV. This CDR3 is 15 amino acids long. The germline V and J ends were trimmed by 4 bases and 4 bases, with 17 bases remaining between them.

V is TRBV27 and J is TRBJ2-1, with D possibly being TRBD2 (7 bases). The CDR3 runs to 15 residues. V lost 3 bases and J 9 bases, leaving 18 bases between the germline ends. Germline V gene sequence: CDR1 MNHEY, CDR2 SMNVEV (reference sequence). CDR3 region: CASSLWGGGKVEQFF. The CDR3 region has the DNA TGTGCCAGCAGTTTGTGGGGAGGGGGGAAGGTTGAGCAGTTCTTC.

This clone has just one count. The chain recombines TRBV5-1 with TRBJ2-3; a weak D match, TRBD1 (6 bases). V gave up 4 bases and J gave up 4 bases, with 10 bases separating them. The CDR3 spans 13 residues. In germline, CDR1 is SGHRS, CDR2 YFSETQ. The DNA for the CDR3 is TGCGCCAGCAGCACTACAGGGCCAGATACGCAGTATTTT. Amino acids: CASSTTGPDTQYF.

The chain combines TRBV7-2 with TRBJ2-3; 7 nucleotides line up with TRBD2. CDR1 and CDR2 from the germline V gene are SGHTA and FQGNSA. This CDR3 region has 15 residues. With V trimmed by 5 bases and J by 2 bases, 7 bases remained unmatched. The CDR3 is CASSLGAGPTDTQYF. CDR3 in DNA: TGTGCCAGCAGCCTCGGAGCGGGGCCCACAGATACGCAGTATTTT.

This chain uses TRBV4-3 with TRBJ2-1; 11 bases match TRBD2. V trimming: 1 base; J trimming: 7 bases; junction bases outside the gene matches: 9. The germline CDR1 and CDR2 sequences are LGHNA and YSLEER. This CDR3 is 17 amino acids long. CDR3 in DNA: TGCGCCAGCAGCCAAGTTCGTAGCGGGAGGGCCAAGAATGAGCAGTTCTTC. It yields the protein CASSQVRSGRAKNEQFF.

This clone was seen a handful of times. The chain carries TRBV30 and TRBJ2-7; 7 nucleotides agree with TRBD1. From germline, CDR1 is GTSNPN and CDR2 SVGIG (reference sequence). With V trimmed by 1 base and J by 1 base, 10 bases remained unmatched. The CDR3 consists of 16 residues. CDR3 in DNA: TGTGCCTGGAGTGGAGGGGGCGGTTCTAAATCCTACGAGCAGTACTTC. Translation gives CAWSGGGGSKSYEQYF.

Here the CDR3 DNA reads TGTGCCATCAGGGGCGACAGGGGGTTAATCTACGAGCAGTACTTC. Translating gives CAIRGDRGLIYEQYF. The genes are TRBV10-3 and TRBJ2-7, with 9 bases aligning to TRBD1. Germline values: CDR1 ENHRY, CDR2 SYGVKD. The CDR3 runs 15 residues. V lost 6 bases, J lost 3 bases, and 9 bases stayed unmatched.

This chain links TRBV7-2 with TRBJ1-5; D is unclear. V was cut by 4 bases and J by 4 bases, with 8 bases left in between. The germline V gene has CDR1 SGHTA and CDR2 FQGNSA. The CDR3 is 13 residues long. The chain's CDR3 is CASSSEANQPQHF. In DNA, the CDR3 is TGTGCCAGCAGCTCCGAGGCTAATCAGCCCCAGCATTTT.

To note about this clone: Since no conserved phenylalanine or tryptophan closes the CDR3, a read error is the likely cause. CDR3 sequence reads: CSVGSHGEQYS. The CDR3 nucleotides are TGCAGCGTTGGGAGTCACGGCGAGCAGTACTCC. This chain uses TRBV29-1 with TRBJ2-7; D remains ambiguous. V was cut by 4 bases and J by 6 bases, with 10 bases left in between. The CDR3 has 11 amino acids. Germline CDR1 reads SQVTM; CDR2 reads ANQGSEA.

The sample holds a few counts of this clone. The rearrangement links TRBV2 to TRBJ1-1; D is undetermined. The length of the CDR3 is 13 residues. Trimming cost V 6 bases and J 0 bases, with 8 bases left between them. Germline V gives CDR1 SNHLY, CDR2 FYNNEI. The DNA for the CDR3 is TGTGCCAGCAGCATTACAGTGAACACTGAAGCTTTCTTT. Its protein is CASSITVNTEAFF.

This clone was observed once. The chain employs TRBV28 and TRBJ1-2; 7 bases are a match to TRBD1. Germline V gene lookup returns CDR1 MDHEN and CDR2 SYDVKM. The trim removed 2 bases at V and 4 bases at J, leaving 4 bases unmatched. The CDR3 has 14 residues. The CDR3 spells CASSLKGAGYGYTF. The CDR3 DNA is TGTGCCAGCAGTTTAAAGGGGGCAGGCTATGGCTACACCTTC.

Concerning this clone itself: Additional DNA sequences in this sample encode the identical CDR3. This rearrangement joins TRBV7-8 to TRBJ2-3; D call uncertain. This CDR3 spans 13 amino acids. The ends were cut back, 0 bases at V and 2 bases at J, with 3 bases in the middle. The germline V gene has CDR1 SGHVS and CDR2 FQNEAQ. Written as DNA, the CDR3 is TGTGCCAGCAGCTTAGCTTCCACAGATACGCAGTATTTT. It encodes CASSLASTDTQYF.